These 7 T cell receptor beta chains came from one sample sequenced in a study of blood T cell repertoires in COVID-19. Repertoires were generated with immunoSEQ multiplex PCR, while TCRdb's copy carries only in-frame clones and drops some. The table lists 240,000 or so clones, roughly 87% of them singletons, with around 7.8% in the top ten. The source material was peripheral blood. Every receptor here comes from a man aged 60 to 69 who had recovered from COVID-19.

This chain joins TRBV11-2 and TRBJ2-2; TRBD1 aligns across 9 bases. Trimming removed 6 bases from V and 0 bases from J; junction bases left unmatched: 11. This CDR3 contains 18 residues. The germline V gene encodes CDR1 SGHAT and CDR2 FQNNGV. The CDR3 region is CASRPSGQGSANTGELFF. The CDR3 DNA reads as TGTGCCAGCAGACCGTCTGGACAGGGGTCCGCGAACACCGGGGAGCTGTTTTTT.

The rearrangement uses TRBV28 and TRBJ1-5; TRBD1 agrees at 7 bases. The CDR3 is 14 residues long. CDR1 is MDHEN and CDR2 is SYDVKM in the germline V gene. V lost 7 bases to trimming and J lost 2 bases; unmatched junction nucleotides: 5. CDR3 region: CASKTGSGNQPQHF. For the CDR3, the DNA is TGTGCCAGCAAGACAGGGTCGGGCAATCAGCCCCAGCATTTT.

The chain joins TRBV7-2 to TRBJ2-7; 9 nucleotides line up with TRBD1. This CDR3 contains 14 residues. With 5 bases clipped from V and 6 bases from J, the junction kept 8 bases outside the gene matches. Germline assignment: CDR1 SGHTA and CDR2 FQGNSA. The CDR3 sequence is CASSLGTGTGEQYV. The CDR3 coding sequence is TGTGCCAGCAGCCTGGGGACAGGGACAGGCGAGCAGTACGTC.

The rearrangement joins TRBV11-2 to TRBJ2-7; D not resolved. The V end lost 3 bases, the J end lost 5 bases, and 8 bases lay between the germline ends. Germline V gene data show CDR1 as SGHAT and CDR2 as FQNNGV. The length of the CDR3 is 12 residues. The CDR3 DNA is TGTGCCAGCAGCTTCCTGGGCAACGAGCAGTACTTC. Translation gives CASSFLGNEQYF. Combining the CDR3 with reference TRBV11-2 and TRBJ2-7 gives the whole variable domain EAGVAQSPRYKIIEKRQSVAFWCNPISGHATLYWYQQILGQGPKLLIQFQNNGVVDDSQLPKDRFSAERLKGVDSTLKIQPAKLEDSAVYLCASSFLGNEQYFGPGTRLTVT.

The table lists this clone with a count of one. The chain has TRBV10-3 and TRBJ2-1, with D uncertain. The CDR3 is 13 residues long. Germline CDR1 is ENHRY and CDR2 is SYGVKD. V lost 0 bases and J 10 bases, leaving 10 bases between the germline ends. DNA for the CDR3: TGTGCCATCAGTGAGTCGGGCCCCTGGGAGCAGTTCTTC. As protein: CAISESGPWEQFF.

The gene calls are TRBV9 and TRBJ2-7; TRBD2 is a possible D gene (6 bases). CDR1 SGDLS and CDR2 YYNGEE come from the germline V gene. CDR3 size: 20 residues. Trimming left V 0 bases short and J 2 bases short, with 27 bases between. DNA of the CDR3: TGTGCCAGCAGCGTAGACCCACTACCTCTTAGCGGCGGCTCCACCTACGAGCAGTACTTC. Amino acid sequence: CASSVDPLPLSGGSTYEQYF.

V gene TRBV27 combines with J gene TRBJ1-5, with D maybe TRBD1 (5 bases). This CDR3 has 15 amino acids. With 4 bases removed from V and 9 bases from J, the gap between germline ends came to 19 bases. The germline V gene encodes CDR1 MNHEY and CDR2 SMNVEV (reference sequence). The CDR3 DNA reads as TGTGCCAGCAGTTCTTCCAATGTGGGGCTAGGGCCCCAGCATTTT. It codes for CASSSSNVGLGPQHF.